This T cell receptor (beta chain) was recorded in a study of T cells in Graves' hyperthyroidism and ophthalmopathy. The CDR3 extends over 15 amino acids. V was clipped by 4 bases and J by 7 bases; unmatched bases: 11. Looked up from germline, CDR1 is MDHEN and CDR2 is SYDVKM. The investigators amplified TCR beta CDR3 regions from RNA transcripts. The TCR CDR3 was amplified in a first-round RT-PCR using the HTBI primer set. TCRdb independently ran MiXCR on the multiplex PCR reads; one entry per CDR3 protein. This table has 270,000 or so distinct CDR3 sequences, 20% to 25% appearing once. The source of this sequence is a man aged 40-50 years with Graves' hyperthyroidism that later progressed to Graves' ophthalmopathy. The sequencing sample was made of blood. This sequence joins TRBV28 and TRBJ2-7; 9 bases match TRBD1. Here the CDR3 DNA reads TGTGCCAGCAGTTCACATAAACAGGGGGCTGGAGAGCAGTACTTC. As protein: CASSSHKQGAGEQYF.